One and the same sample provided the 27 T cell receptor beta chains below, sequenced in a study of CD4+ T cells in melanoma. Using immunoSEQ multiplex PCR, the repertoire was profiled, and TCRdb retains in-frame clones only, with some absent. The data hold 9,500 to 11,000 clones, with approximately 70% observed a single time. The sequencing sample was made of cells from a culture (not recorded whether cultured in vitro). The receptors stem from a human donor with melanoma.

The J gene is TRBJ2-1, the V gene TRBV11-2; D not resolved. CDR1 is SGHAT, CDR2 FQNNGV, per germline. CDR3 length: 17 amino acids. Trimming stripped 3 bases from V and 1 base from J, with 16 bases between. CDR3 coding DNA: TGTGCCAGCAGCTTCAAAGCCCCCCAATATTCCTACAATGAGCAGTTCTTC. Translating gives CASSFKAPQYSYNEQFF.

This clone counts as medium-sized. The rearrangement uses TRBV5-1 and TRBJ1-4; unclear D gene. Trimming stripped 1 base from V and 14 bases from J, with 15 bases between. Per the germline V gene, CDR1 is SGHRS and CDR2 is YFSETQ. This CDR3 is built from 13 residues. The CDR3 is CASSLIGLGGLFF. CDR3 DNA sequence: TGCGCCAGCAGCTTGATTGGCTTGGGAGGGCTGTTTTTT.

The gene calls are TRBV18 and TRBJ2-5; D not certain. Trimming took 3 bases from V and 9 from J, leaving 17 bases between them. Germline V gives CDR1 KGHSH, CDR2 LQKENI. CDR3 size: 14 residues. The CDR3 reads CASSPADTLMAQYF. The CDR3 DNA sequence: TGTGCCAGCTCACCCGCAGACACGCTCATGGCCCAGTACTTC.

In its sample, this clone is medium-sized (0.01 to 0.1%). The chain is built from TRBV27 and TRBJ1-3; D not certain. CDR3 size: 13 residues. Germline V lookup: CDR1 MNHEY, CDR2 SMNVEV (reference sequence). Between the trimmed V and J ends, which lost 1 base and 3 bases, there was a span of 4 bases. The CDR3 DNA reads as TGTGCCAGCAGTTTATTAAGTGGAAACACCATATATTTT. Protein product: CASSLLSGNTIYF.

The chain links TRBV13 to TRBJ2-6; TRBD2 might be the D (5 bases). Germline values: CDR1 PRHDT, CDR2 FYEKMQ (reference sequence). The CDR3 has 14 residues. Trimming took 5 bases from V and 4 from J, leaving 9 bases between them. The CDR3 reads CASSPTGGANVLTF. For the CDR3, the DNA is TGTGCCAGCAGCCCGACGGGGGGGGCCAACGTCCTGACTTTC.

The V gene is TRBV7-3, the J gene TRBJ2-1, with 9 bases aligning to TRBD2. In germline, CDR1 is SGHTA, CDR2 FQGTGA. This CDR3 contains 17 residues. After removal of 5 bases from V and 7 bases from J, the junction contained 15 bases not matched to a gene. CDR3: CASSPRSAGGLSNEQFF. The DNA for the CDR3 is TGTGCCAGCAGCCCAAGGTCGGCGGGGGGGCTCTCGAATGAGCAGTTCTTC. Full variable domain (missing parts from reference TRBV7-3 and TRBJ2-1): GAGVSQTPSNKVTEKGKYVELRCDPISGHTALYWYRQSLGQGPEFLIYFQGTGAADDSGLPNDRFFAVRPEGSVSTLKIQRTERGDSAVYLCASSPRSAGGLSNEQFFGPGTRLTVL.

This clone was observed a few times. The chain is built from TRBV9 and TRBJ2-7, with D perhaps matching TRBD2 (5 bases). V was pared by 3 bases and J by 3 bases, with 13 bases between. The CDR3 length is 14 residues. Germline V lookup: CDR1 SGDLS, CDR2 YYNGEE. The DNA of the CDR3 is TGTGCCAGCAGCGAGGACTTGGTTAGCTACGAGCAGTACTTC. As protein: CASSEDLVSYEQYF.

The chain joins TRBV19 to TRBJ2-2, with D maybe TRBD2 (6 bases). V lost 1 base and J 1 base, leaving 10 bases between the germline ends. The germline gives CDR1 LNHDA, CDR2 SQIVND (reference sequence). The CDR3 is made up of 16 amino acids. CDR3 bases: TGTGCCAGTAGTATAGGTCCTAGCGTGAACACCGGGGAGCTGTTTTTT. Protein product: CASSIGPSVNTGELFF.

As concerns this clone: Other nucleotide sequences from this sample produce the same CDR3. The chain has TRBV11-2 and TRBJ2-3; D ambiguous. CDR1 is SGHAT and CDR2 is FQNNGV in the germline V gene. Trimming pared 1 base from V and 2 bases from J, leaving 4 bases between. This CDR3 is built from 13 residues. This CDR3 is CASSLGITDTQYF. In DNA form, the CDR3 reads TGTGCCAGCAGCTTAGGGATCACAGATACGCAGTATTTT.

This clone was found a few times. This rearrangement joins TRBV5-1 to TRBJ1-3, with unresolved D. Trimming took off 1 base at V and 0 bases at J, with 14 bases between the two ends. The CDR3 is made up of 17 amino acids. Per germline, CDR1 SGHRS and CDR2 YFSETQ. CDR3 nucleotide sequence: TGCGCCAGCAGCTTGCAACCAGACCTTACCTCTGGAAACACCATATATTTT. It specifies CASSLQPDLTSGNTIYF.

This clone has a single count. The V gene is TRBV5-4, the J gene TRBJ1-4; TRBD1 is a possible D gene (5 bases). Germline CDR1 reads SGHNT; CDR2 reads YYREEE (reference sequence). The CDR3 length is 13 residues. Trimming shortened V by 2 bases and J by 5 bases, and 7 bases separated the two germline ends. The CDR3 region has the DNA TGTGCCAGCAGCTTAAAGGGGAATGAAAAACTGTTTTTT. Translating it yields CASSLKGNEKLFF.

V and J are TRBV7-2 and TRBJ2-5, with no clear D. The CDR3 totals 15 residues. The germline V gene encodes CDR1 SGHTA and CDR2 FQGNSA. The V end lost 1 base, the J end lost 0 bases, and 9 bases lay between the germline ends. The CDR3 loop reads CASSLVPEYQETQYF. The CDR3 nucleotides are TGTGCCAGCAGCTTAGTCCCCGAGTACCAAGAGACCCAGTACTTC.

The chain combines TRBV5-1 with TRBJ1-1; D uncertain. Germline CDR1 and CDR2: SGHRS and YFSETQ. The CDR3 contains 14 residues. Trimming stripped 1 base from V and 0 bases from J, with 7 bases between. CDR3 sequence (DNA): TGCGCCAGCAGCTTGACCCCAGTGAACACTGAAGCTTTCTTT. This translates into CASSLTPVNTEAFF.

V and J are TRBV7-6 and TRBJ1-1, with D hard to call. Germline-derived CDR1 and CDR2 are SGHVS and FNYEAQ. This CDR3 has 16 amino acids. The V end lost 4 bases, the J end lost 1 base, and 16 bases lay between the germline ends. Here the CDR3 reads CASSSQYRSKNTEAFF. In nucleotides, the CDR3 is TGTGCCAGCAGCTCACAGTATAGATCGAAGAACACTGAAGCTTTCTTT.

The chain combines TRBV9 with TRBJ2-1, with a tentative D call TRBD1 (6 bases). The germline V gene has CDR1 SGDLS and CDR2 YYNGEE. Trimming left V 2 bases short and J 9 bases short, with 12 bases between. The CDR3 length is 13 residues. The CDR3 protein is CASSVTGTSEQFF. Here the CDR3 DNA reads TGTGCCAGCAGCGTCACAGGGACCAGTGAGCAGTTCTTC.

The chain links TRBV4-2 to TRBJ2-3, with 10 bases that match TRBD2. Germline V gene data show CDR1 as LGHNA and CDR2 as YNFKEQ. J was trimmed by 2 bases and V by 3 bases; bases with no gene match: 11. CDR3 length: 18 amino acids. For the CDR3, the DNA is TGTGCCAGCAGCCAGGAAGGCCCCACTAGCGGGATCACAGATACGCAGTATTTT. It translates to CASSQEGPTSGITDTQYF.

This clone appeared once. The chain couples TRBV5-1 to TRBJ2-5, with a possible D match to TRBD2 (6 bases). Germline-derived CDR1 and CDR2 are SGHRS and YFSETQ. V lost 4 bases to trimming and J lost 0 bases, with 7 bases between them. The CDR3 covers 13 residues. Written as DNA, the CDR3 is TGCGCCAGCAGCGCGGGGTACCAAGAGACCCAGTACTTC. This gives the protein CASSAGYQETQYF. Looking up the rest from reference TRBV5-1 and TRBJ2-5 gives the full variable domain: KAGVTQTPRYLIKTRGQQVTLSCSPISGHRSVSWYQQTPGQGLQFLFEYFSETQRNKGNFPGRFSGRQFSNSRSEMNVSTLELGDSALYLCASSAGYQETQYFGPGTRLLVL.

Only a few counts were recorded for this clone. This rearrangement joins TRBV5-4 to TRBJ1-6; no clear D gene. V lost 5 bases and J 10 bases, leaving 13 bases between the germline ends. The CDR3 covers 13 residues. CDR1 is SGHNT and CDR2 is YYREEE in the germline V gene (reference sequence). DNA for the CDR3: TGTGCCAGCAGGATGGGTAGCGAATCACCCCTCCACTTT. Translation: CASRMGSESPLHF.

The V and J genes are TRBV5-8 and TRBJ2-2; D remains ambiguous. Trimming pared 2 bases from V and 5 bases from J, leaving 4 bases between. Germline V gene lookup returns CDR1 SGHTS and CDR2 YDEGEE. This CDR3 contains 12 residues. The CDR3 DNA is TGTGCCAGCAGCTTACAAACCGGGGAGCTGTTTTTT. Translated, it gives CASSLQTGELFF. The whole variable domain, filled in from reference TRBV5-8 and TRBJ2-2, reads EAGVTQSPTHLIKTRGQQATLRCSPISGHTSVYWYQQALGLGLQFLLWYDEGEERNRGNFPPRFSGRQFPNYSSELNVNALELEDSALYLCASSLQTGELFFGEGSRLTVL.

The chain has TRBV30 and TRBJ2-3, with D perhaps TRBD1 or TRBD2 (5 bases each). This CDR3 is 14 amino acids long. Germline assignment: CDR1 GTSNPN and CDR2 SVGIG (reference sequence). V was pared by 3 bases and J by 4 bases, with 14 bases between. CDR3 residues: CAWSGGVGADTQYF. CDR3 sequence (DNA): TGTGCCTGGAGCGGAGGCGTGGGGGCAGATACGCAGTATTTT.

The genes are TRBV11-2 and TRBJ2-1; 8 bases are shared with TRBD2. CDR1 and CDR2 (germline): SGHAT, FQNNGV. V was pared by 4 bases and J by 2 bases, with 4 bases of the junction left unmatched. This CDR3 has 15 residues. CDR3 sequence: CASSYTSGTYNEQFF. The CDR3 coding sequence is TGTGCCAGCAGCTATACTAGCGGCACCTACAATGAGCAGTTCTTC.

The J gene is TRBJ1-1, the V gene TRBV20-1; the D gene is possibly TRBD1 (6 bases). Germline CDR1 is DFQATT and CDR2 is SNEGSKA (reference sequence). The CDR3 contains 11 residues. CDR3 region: CSQTGNTEAFF. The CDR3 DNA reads TGCAGCCAGACAGGGAACACTGAAGCTTTCTTT.

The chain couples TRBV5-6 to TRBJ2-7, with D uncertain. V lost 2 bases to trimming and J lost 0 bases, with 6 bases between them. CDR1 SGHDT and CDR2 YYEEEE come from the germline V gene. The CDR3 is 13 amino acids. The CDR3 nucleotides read TGTGCCAGCAGCTTCCCCAACTCCTACGAGCAGTACTTC. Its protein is CASSFPNSYEQYF.

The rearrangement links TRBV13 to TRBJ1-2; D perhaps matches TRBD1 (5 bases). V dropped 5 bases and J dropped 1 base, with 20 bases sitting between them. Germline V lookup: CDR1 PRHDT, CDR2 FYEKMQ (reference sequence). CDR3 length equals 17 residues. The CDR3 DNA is TGTGCCAGCAGCCGGCTTTATGGGGCGGGAAGTAACTATGGCTACACCTTC. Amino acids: CASSRLYGAGSNYGYTF.

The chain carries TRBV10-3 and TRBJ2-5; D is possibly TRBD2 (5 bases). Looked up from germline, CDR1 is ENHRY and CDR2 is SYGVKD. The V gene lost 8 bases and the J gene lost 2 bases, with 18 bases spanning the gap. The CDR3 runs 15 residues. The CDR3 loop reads CAIGPRDTGQETQYF. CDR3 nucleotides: TGTGCCATCGGGCCCCGGGATACCGGTCAAGAGACCCAGTACTTC.

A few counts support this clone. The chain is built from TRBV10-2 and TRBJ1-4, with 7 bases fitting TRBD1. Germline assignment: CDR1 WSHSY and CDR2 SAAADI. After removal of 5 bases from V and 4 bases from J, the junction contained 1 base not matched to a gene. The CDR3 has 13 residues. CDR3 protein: CASSWDSNEKLFF. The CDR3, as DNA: TGCGCCAGCAGTTGGGACAGTAATGAAAAACTGTTTTTT.

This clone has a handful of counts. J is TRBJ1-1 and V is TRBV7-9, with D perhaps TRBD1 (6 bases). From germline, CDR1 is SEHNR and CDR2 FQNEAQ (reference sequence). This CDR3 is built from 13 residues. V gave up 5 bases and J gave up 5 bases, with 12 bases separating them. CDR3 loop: CASSPHRETEAFF. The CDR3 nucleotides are TGTGCCAGCAGCCCTCACAGGGAAACTGAAGCTTTCTTT.